The 2 T cell receptor beta chains given below trace back to one sample, sequenced in a study of identical twins. TCRdb reanalysed the 5' RACE reads using MiXCR and keeps one entry per CDR3 protein. The sample has around 690,000 distinct CDR3 sequences, 21% seen once. The same specimen was also included in a second study, on T cells expressing NK-cell markers.

The specimen was PBMCs. These TCRs come from a woman younger than 35 in good health.

The sample holds a few counts of this clonotype. This sequence joins TRBV10-3 and TRBJ2-1; D not certain. In germline, CDR1 is ENHRY, CDR2 SYGVKD. The length of the CDR3 is 15 residues. The ends were cut back, 2 bases at V and 0 bases at J, with 8 bases in the middle. The CDR3 loop is CAISEGVSSYNEQFF. The DNA of the CDR3 is TGTGCCATCAGTGAGGGGGTTAGCTCCTACAATGAGCAGTTCTTC.

In this sample, this clonotype turned up a few times. The genes are TRBV5-1 and TRBJ2-7; 7 bases line up with TRBD1. The CDR3 covers 13 residues. Germline CDR1 SGHRS, CDR2 YFSETQ. Trimming removed 4 bases from V and 6 bases from J; junction bases left unmatched: 7. CDR3 coding DNA: TGCGCCAGCAGCGAGGGGGCACGTAGCGAGCAGTACTTC. Translated, it gives CASSEGARSEQYF. The variable domain in full, completed from reference TRBV5-1 and TRBJ2-7, reads KAGVTQTPRYLIKTRGQQVTLSCSPISGHRSVSWYQQTPGQGLQFLFEYFSETQRNKGNFPGRFSGRQFSNSRSEMNVSTLELGDSALYLCASSEGARSEQYFGPGTRLTVT.